This is a list of T cell receptor beta chains from one sample in a study of T cell changes during pregnancy in multiple sclerosis. Sequencing used immunoSEQ multiplex PCR; TCRdb keeps in-frame clones, though not all of them. This table has just over 80,000 clones, roughly 95% appearing once. Sequenced material: peripheral blood, taken in the second trimester of pregnancy. These TCRs come from a female donor with multiple sclerosis, enrolled in a pregnancy study. CDR3s include the opening cysteine and the closing phenylalanine or tryptophan. The order of the fields is D gene, J gene, V gene, clone size, CDR3 DNA, CDR3 protein. D genes are given only for firm matches. Not every row has a clone size; where given, it reads once, few, many or a size class.

>-|TRBJ2-7|TRBV4-1|-
TGCGCCAGCAGGGGGGCCCCTTCCTACGAGCAGTACTTC
CASRGAPSYEQYF
>TRBD2|TRBJ2-1|TRBV5-1|-
TGCGCCAGCAGCTTGTACCCGGGACTAGAGTACAATGAGCAGTTCTTC
CASSLYPGLEYNEQFF
>TRBD1|TRBJ1-2|TRBV16|-
TGTGCCAGCAGCCCAACGGGGACAGTGGGAGGCTACACCTTC
CASSPTGTVGGYTF
>TRBD2|TRBJ2-5|TRBV30|-
TGTGCCTGGGCCACTAGCGGGAGTGAGACCCAGTACTTC
CAWATSGSETQYF
>TRBD2|TRBJ2-1|TRBV30|-
TGTGCCTGGAGTGTAACTAGCGGGTACAATGAGCAGTTCTTC
CAWSVTSGYNEQFF
>TRBD1|TRBJ1-3|TRBV6-5|-
TGTGCCAGCAGTTATCAATGGACAGGGGCTGGAAACACCATATATTTT
CASSYQWTGAGNTIYF
>-|TRBJ2-3|TRBV2|-
TGTGCCAGCAGGGGGCCCAAAGATACGCAGTATTTT
CASRGPKDTQYF
>-|TRBJ1-2|TRBV19|-
TGTGCCAGTAGTATTCGTGGGCAGGATACTAACTATGGCTACACCTTC
CASSIRGQDTNYGYTF
>TRBD2|TRBJ2-1|TRBV11-2|-
TGTGCCAGCAGTCCTATAGCGGGAGGGCCGTACAATGAGCAGTTCTTC
CASSPIAGGPYNEQFF
>TRBD1|TRBJ1-1|TRBV19|-
TGTGCCAGTAGTATAGTTCAGGGGGCCACTGAAGCTTTCTTT
CASSIVQGATEAFF
>TRBD1|TRBJ1-2|TRBV25-1|once
TGTGCCAGCAGTACCCTAGGCTGGACGGGACAGGGCGCTATCTACACCTTC
CASSTLGWTGQGAIYTF
>TRBD2|TRBJ2-7|TRBV11-3|-
TGTGCCAGCAGCACCGGACTAGCGGGGTACGAGCAGTACTTC
CASSTGLAGYEQYF
>TRBD1|TRBJ1-2|TRBV4-2|once
TGTGCCAGCAGCCCCGGACAGGGAGACTATGGCTACACCTTC
CASSPGQGDYGYTF
>TRBD1|TRBJ2-2|TRBV11-2|once
TGTGCCAGCAGCTTGGGACAGCGCACCGGGGAGCTGTTTTTT
CASSLGQRTGELFF
>TRBD1|TRBJ1-5|TRBV30|-
TGTGCCTGGAGTGTAGGACAGGGAAGGGGGTCTGTTCAGCCCCAGCATTTT
CAWSVGQGRGSVQPQHF
>-|TRBJ2-6|TRBV13|-
TGTGCCAGCAGCATTAACAGGGCCGGGGCCAACGTCCTGACTTTC
CASSINRAGANVLTF
>-|TRBJ2-2|TRBV6-6|-
TGTGCCAGCACGCGTTACACCGGGGAGCTGTTTTTT
CASTRYTGELFF
>TRBD1|TRBJ2-7|TRBV19|-
TGTGCCAGTAGTATTGGGACAGGGGCCTACGAGCAGTACTTC
CASSIGTGAYEQYF
>-|TRBJ1-1|TRBV18|once
TGTGCCAGCCGAGAAAGGGGTGAAGCTTTCTTT
CASRERGEAFF
>TRBD2|TRBJ2-1|TRBV7-3|-
TGTGCCAGCAGCGGGATAGCGGGAGCGAGGGATGAGCAGTTCTTC
CASSGIAGARDEQFF
>-|TRBJ2-7|TRBV30|-
TGTGCCTGGAGTGTATTATCGGGGTACGAGCAGTACTTC
CAWSVLSGYEQYF
>TRBD2|TRBJ2-1|TRBV7-9|few
TGTGCCAGCAGCTTTGTACCGGGACTAGCGGGAGTTGACCAGTTCTTC
CASSFVPGLAGVDQFF
>-|TRBJ2-7|TRBV9|-
TGTGCCAGCAGCGTAGCTGTCAGAACCTACGAGCAGTACTTC
CASSVAVRTYEQYF
>TRBD2|TRBJ2-1|TRBV7-2|-
TGTGCCAGCAGCCTGGGACTAGCTTTCTCCGGTGAGCAGTTCTTC
CASSLGLAFSGEQFF
>-|TRBJ2-7|TRBV18|-
TGTGCCAGCTCACCCTACGGACAGGGAGGGACCTACGAGCAGTACTTC
CASSPYGQGGTYEQYF
>TRBD2|TRBJ2-1|TRBV19|-
TGTGCCAGTAGTACCGGGACTAGCTGGTTCTTC
CASSTGTSWFF
>TRBD1|TRBJ2-7|TRBV29-1|-
TGCAGCGTTCAGGGGGCAACGGGCGAGCAGTACTTC
CSVQGATGEQYF
>TRBD1|TRBJ1-4|TRBV5-1|-
TGCGCCAGCAGCTTTGGACAGGTGTTAGAGGAAAAACTGTTTTTT
CASSFGQVLEEKLFF
>TRBD2|TRBJ2-7|TRBV5-6|-
TGTGCCAGCAGCTCTAGCGGAGGGGCCTACGAGCAGTACTTC
CASSSSGGAYEQYF
>TRBD1|TRBJ2-7|TRBV7-9|-
TGTGCCAGCAGCGCGGACTGGACAGGGAACGTCTACGAGCAGTACTTC
CASSADWTGNVYEQYF
>-|TRBJ2-7|TRBV30|-
TGTGCCTGCTACAGACTATCTGGCGAGCAGTACTTC
CACYRLSGEQYF